This T cell receptor (beta chain) emerged from a study of cytomegalovirus exposure and HLA in healthy donors. With 60 Vbeta and 13 Jbeta primers, the PCR was carried out. Libraries were prepared by immunoSEQ multiplex PCR; TCRdb keeps only in-frame clonotypes and omits some of them. The sample has more than 150,000 clones; 65% to 90% are singletons. The CDR3 has 14 amino acids. The V end was cut by 2 bases, the J end by 2 bases, with 9 bases between. CDR1 is SGHAT and CDR2 is FQNNGV in the germline V gene. This receptor was obtained from a girl under 10 years old in good health and CMV-seropositive. This rearrangement joins TRBV11-2 to TRBJ1-2; a weak D match, TRBD1 (5 bases). The sequencing sample was made of PBMCs. CDR3 nucleotide sequence: TGTGCCAGCAGCTTATGGGGCAGGAACTATGGCTACACCTTC. Amino acid sequence: CASSLWGRNYGYTF.